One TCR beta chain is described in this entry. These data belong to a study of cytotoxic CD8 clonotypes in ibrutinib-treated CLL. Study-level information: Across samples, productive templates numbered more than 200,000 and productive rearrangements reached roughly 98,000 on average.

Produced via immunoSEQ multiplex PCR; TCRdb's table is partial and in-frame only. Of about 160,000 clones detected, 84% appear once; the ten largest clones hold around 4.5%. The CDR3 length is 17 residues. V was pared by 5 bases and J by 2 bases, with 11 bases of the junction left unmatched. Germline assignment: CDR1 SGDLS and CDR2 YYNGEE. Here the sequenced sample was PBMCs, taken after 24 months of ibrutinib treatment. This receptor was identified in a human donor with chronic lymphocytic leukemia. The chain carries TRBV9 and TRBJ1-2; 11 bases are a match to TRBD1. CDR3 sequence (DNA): TGTGCCAGCAGAGGGCCTGGACAGGGGGCACTAAACTATGGCTACACCTTC. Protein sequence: CASRGPGQGALNYGYTF.